The sequence of this TCR beta chain was determined in a study of T cell responses to AZD1222 COVID-19 vaccine. Study-level findings and limits: The sample set comprised mostly white British donors with more females, and clonal diversity was possibly underestimated. No repertoire was sampled before or during the peak T cell response, only after it. Unmutated variant regions reportedly attract nearly half of all spike-specific TCRs. Spike-spanning, vaccine-associated CD4 TCRs were dominant at 160-218 and 743-854.

Germline V CDR1 and CDR2: SGHRS, YFSETQ. Trimming took off 7 bases at V and 3 bases at J, with 23 bases between the two ends. CDR3 length: 17 residues. Note on this clone: The antigen is unknown.

Repertoires were generated with immunoSEQ multiplex PCR, while TCRdb's copy carries only in-frame clones and drops some. Altogether 90,000 to 120,000 clones are present, 80% to 90% being singletons, with the ten largest covering roughly 7%. Sequenced here: peripheral blood, sampled on day 0 of AZD1222 vaccination. The TCR comes from an adult in good health. The chain employs TRBV5-1 and TRBJ2-1; no definite D call. The CDR3 is CASGLRVPTAFYNEQFF. CDR3 DNA: TGCGCCAGCGGCCTCAGAGTCCCCACAGCCTTCTACAATGAGCAGTTCTTC. The complete variable domain, with remaining parts taken from reference TRBV5-1 and TRBJ2-1, reads KAGVTQTPRYLIKTRGQQVTLSCSPISGHRSVSWYQQTPGQGLQFLFEYFSETQRNKGNFPGRFSGRQFSNSRSEMNVSTLELGDSALYLCASGLRVPTAFYNEQFFGPGTRLTVL.